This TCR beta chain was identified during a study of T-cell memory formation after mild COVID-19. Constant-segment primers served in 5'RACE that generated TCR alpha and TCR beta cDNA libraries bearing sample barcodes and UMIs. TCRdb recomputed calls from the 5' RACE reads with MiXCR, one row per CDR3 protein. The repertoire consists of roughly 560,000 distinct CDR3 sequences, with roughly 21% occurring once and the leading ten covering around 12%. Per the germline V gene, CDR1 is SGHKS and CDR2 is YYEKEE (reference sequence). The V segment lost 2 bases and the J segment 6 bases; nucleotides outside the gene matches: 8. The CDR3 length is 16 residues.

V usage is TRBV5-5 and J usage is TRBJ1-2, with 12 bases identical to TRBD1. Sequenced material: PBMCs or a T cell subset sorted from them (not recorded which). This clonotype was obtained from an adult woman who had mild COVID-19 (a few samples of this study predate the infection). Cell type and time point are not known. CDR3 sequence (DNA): TGTGCCAGCAGCTTAAAGGGACAGGGGGCGCGTCATGGCTACACCTTC. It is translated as CASSLKGQGARHGYTF.